A selection of T cell receptor beta chains follows, all from one sample in a study of Graves' ophthalmopathy and Graves' hyperthyroidism. TCRdb used MiXCR to reprocess the multiplex PCR reads, holding one entry per CDR3 protein. The sample consists of under 250,000 distinct CDR3 sequences, around 28% of them appearing once. The specimen sequenced was peripheral blood. Receptors were obtained from a man in his fifties or sixties with Graves' ophthalmopathy. The CDR3 runs from the conserved cysteine through the conserved F or W.

j_call v_call cdr3_aa
TRBJ1-2 TRBV6-5 CASSYATGGGYTF
TRBJ2-7 TRBV7-2 CASSLVGLAEGQYEQYF
TRBJ1-3 TRBV28 CASSLFGQGSGNTIYF
TRBJ2-2 TRBV28 CASKLAASGAGELFF
TRBJ2-7 TRBV7-8 CASSRTSGTYYEQYF
TRBJ2-2 TRBV6-2/TRBV6-3 CASSRDSISNTGELFF
TRBJ1-3 TRBV12-3/TRBV12-4 CASDGTVGNTIYF
TRBJ2-5 TRBV10-3 CAIGGGSLKTQYF
TRBJ1-5 TRBV6-2/TRBV6-3 CASSFTQGIGQPQHF
TRBJ2-5 TRBV7-6 CASSLRIDSEETQYF
TRBJ2-2 TRBV19 CASKADIRAGGELFF
TRBJ1-1 TRBV12-3/TRBV12-4 CASKTGRTEAFF
TRBJ2-4 TRBV20-1 CSGVAGWSVGIQYF
TRBJ1-1 TRBV9 CASSPGGGHENTEAFF
TRBJ2-2 TRBV4-3 CASSQDLAGAATGELFF
TRBJ2-7 TRBV4-2 CASSPVGTSGKAEQYF